Sequencing of this TCR beta chain was carried out in a study of T cell responses to AZD1222 COVID-19 vaccine. Study observations and caveats: Regions 160-218 and 743-854 held dominance among vaccine-associated CD4 TCRs, which spanned spike. Baseline seropositives among AZD1222 recipients totaled only six. In a largely white British group with more females than males, clonal diversity was possibly underestimated.

Germline CDR1 and CDR2: LGHNA and YSLEER. The CDR3 totals 15 residues. Between the trimmed V and J ends, which lost 0 bases and 5 bases, there was a span of 13 bases. This clone appeared a single time. The antigen is undetermined. Using immunoSEQ multiplex PCR, the repertoire was profiled, and TCRdb retains in-frame clones only, with some absent. The data show 95,000 to 150,000 clones, with 88% seen just once and roughly 4% held by the top ten. The sample in question was peripheral blood, obtained on day 0 of AZD1222 vaccination. This TCR derives from an adult in good health. The chain joins TRBV4-3 to TRBJ1-2, with a tentative D call TRBD1 (5 bases). CDR3 sequence (DNA): TGCGCCAGCAGCCAAGAGCCTACAGGCGGGTATGGCTACACCTTC. It translates to CASSQEPTGGYGYTF.